A single sample is the source of the 13 T cell receptor beta chains below, sequenced in a study of T cell responses to AZD1222 COVID-19 vaccine. Libraries were prepared by immunoSEQ multiplex PCR; TCRdb keeps only in-frame clonotypes and omits some of them. The sample lists some 96,000 clones, approximately 88% occurring once. The sample consisted of peripheral blood, taken on day 0 of AZD1222 vaccination. These receptors all stem from an adult in good health.

J is TRBJ2-7 and V is TRBV5-4, with 9 positions matching TRBD1. The CDR3 covers 14 residues. The V segment lost 4 bases and the J segment 2 bases; nucleotides outside the gene matches: 4. From germline, CDR1 is SGHNT and CDR2 YYREEE (reference sequence). DNA for the CDR3: TGTGCCAGCAGCCGCGGGACAGGGCCCTACGAGCAGTACTTC. This gives the protein CASSRGTGPYEQYF.

The chain employs TRBV6-1 and TRBJ1-2, with no clear D. Germline V gene lookup returns CDR1 MNHNS and CDR2 SASEGT. Between the trimmed V and J ends, which lost 7 bases and 5 bases, there was a span of 11 bases. The CDR3 totals 12 residues. The CDR3 coding sequence is TGTGCCAGCAACTCCGGACGGTATGGCTACACCTTC. Encoded protein: CASNSGRYGYTF.

This clone was recorded only once. This chain connects TRBV3-1 (or the pseudogene TRBV3-2) to TRBJ1-4, with D unresolved. The ends were cut back, 5 bases at V and 7 bases at J, with 5 bases in the middle. Germline lookup yields CDR1 LGHDT and CDR2 YNNKEL (reference sequence). The CDR3 runs 11 residues. Here the CDR3 DNA reads TGTGCCAGCAGCTCCGGTGAAAAACTGTTTTTT. Protein sequence: CASSSGEKLFF.

The chain uses TRBV4-2 and TRBJ1-2; D gene ambiguous. This CDR3 has 16 amino acids. Germline V gene data show CDR1 as LGHNA and CDR2 as YNFKEQ. Trimming cost V 1 base and J 6 bases, with 18 bases left between them. The CDR3 region has the DNA TGTGCCAGCAGCCAAGCCACCGACCCCACGCGGGATGGCTACACCTTC. This sequence encodes CASSQATDPTRDGYTF.

The J gene is TRBJ2-7, the V gene TRBV7-9, with D possibly being TRBD1 or TRBD2 (5 bases each). The CDR3 spans 14 residues. Germline V gene data show CDR1 as SEHNR and CDR2 as FQNEAQ (reference sequence). Deletions cut 8 bases from V and 2 bases from J, with 16 bases between. The CDR3 DNA follows: TGTGCCAGCGTCAGTCGTCAGGGAGCCTACGAGCAGTACTTC. Its translation: CASVSRQGAYEQYF.

The J gene is TRBJ1-6, the V gene TRBV27; 9 bases agree with TRBD1. Per germline, CDR1 MNHEY and CDR2 SMNVEV (reference sequence). J gave up 9 bases and V 5 bases, and 8 bases lay outside the gene matches. The CDR3 length is 15 residues. CDR3 loop: CASSPGGQGTSPLHF. The CDR3 coding sequence is TGTGCCAGCAGTCCTGGGGGACAGGGAACTTCACCCCTCCACTTT.

The chain joins TRBV5-4 to TRBJ1-2; TRBD1 matches at 9 bases. The junction had 8 bases not matched to a gene; V was cut back by 0 bases and J by 8 bases. The CDR3 totals 15 residues. Looked up from germline, CDR1 is SGHNT and CDR2 is YYREEE (reference sequence). The CDR3 DNA reads as TGTGCCAGCAGCTTGGTAGACAGGGGGATGCAAGGCTACACCTTC. Translating gives CASSLVDRGMQGYTF.

The V gene is TRBV28, the J gene TRBJ1-1, with D perhaps matching TRBD1 (6 bases). Germline assignment: CDR1 MDHEN and CDR2 SYDVKM. Deletions cut 3 bases from V and 10 bases from J, with 12 bases between. This CDR3 has 12 residues. The CDR3 DNA is TGTGCCAGCAGTTTGCGGACAGAGGGAGCTTTCTTT. It codes for CASSLRTEGAFF.

This clone was recorded only once. This chain joins TRBV9 and TRBJ2-3, with D unresolved. The V gene lost 0 bases and the J gene lost 1 base, with 9 bases spanning the gap. Germline V gene data show CDR1 as SGDLS and CDR2 as YYNGEE. The CDR3 runs 15 residues. CDR3 sequence (DNA): TGTGCCAGCAGCGTAGAGCAGGTCGGCACAGATACGCAGTATTTT. Amino acids: CASSVEQVGTDTQYF.

This chain links TRBV18 with TRBJ1-1; unclear D gene. The CDR3 has 14 residues. V shed 3 bases and J shed 1 base, with 9 bases lying between them. Germline V lookup: CDR1 KGHSH, CDR2 LQKENI. The CDR3 loop reads CASSPFEWNTEAFF. The CDR3 DNA reads TGTGCCAGCTCACCGTTCGAGTGGAACACTGAAGCTTTCTTT.

This chain links TRBV4-2 with TRBJ2-7; D perhaps matches TRBD2 (6 bases). The germline V gene has CDR1 LGHNA and CDR2 YNFKEQ. V dropped 3 bases and J dropped 2 bases, with 14 bases sitting between them. The CDR3 length is 15 residues. CDR3 nucleotide sequence: TGTGCCAGCAGCCAGGAGGGGAGCGGCACCTACGAGCAGTACTTC. Its protein product is CASSQEGSGTYEQYF.

V gene TRBV3-1 (or the pseudogene TRBV3-2) combines with J gene TRBJ1-3, with D uncertain. CDR3 length: 11 amino acids. V lost 5 bases and J 15 bases, leaving 14 bases between the germline ends. Germline CDR1 reads LGHDT; CDR2 reads YNNKEL (reference sequence). The DNA of the CDR3 is TGTGCCAGCAGCTCCGGGCTTTCTCAATATTTT. As protein: CASSSGLSQYF.

The rearrangement links TRBV19 to TRBJ1-5, with D tentatively TRBD1 (6 bases). The CDR3 is made up of 15 amino acids. Germline V gene data show CDR1 as LNHDA and CDR2 as SQIVND (reference sequence). V was cut by 3 bases and J by 7 bases, with 16 bases left in between. Here the CDR3 reads CASSILGGGRQPQHF. CDR3 DNA: TGTGCCAGTAGTATTTTAGGAGGGGGGAGGCAGCCCCAGCATTTT.